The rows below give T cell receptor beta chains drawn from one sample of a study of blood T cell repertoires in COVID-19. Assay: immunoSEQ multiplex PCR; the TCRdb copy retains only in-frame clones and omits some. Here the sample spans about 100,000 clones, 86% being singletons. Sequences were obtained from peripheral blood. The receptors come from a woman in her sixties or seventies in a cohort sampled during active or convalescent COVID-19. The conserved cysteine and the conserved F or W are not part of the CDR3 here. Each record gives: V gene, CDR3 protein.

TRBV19,ASRGQASNTEAF
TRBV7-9,ASSLPIENSPLH
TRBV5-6,ASSLVAGTYEQY
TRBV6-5,ASSPDRIMNTEAF
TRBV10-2,ASRGQGAYTGELF
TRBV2,ASSRMTGAVSNEQF
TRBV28,ASSLGGRGYT
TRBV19,ASATTGNTGELF
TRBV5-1,ASSLARGNEKLF
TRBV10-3,AIQRGPKQPQH
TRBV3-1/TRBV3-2,ASSQMGGGSTDTQY
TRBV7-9,ASSPGTGPNYGYT
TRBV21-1,ASSKEVGLAGSSSYNEQF
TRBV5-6,ASSLGTRDEQF
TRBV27,ASRRDRVREETQY
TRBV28,ASSLSGGGADTQY
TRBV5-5,ASSIGGSGSYEQY
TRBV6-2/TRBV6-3,ASSYSRQPRSYGYT
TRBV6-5,ASSLSGRLYEQY
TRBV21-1,ASSKHLRSAGRKYEQY
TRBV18,ASSPGTAFVGNTIY
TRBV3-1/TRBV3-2,ASSQGHLNTEAF